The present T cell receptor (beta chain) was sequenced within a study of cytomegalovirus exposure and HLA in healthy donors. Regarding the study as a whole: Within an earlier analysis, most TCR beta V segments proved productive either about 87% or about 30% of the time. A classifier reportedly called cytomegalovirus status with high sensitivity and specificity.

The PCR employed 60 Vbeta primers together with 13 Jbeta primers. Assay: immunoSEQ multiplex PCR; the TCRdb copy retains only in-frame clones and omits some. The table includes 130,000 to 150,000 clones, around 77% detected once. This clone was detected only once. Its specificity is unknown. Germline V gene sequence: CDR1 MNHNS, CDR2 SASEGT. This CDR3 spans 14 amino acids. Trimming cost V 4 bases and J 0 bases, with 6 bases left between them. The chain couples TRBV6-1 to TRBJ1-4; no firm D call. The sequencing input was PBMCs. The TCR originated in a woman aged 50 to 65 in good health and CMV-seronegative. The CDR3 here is CASSAFATNEKLFF. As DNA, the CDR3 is TGTGCCAGCAGTGCATTTGCAACTAATGAAAAACTGTTTTTT.